Sequencing of this T cell receptor (beta chain) was carried out in a study of low-dose radiotherapy and immunotherapy resistance in tumors (dated by TCRdb to about 2022). About the study as a whole: Cohort 1 received 0.5 Gy per fraction every 2 weeks, with a prescribed total PTV dose of 6.5 Gy. Cohort 2 received 1 Gy per fraction every two weeks, with a total of 13 Gy over 26 weeks. Patients were given nivolumab as a 240 mg flat dose every two weeks and ipilimumab at 1 mg/kg every six weeks, with both drugs delivered intravenously. Every two weeks, patients got intravenous cyclophosphamide at 200 mg/m2, given one day ahead of each radiation and immunotherapy administration. Patients took aspirin 300 mg orally once daily for four cycles, starting on cycle 1 day 1. The trial did not randomize participants into treatment groups. Eight patients were included in the translational analysis, namely three from the first dose cohort plus the first five from the second dose cohort.

This sample was sequenced with an Illumina HiSeq 2500. Superscript III and a set of TRAV- and TRBV-specific primers were used to synthesize first-strand cDNA, so that both TCRalpha and TCRbeta chains were covered. TCRs were amplified with Phusion for around 21 PCR cycles, with a constant-region primer paired with the adapter attached to the V primers. The MessageAmp II aRNA Amplification Kit was used to amplify the isolated mRNA, with in vitro transcription run for 16 hours at 37 degrees C. The Dynabeads mRNA DIRECT Purification Kit was used to isolate mRNA for TCR sequencing. Indexed Illumina adapters were added in a second approximately 25-cycle Phusion PCR, and the resulting products were purified with AMPure XP beads. Per the authors' processing: Using custom Perl scripts, TCR sequences that encoded the same protein were pooled, out-of-frame sequences were dropped, and the abundance of each clonotype was calculated. TCR sequences supported by only a single read were excluded from analysis. Shannon entropy, Gini index, clonality, richness, and the frequency of TCRs shared between repertoires were included as repertoire metrics. TCRdb applied fastp at Q25 and MiXCR to the public reads, then kept only in-frame beta chains. Identical CDR3 proteins give one entry, which carries the most common genes and DNA. These V and J calls rely on TCRdb rather than the paper's analysis. This sample lists more than 90,000 distinct CDR3 sequences; around 21% were detected once. The top ten constitute over 4% of the sample.

The table lists this clonotype with many counts. No cognate antigen has been identified for it. There are no base qualities to consult, and no much larger clone falls within one base. In the paper's terms, the time point label means: after trial treatment. The treatment or condition label here, explained by the study, means: LDRT plus nivolumab, ipilimumab, low-dose cyclophosphamide and aspirin (RACIN trial). Donors were enrolled in RACIN, a single-arm phase I dose-escalation trial combining nivolumab, ipilimumab, aspirin, low-dose cyclophosphamide and low-dose radiotherapy. Patients with advanced, TIL-negative solid tumors were considered eligible. CDR1 is given as SGHDT and CDR2 as YYEEEE, both from the germline V gene. The germline V end is reduced by 2 bases and the J end by 8 bases; junction bases left unmatched: 8. The CDR3, cysteine through phenylalanine, is 16 amino acids long. CDR3 DNA is the only sequence kept; it has 48 bases, read in frame from the first base.

This sequence originates from a male donor with prostate cancer. The sample was PBMCs, taken after low-dose radiotherapy plus immunotherapy. The V and J segments used are TRBV5-6 and TRBJ2-1, with 12 bases matching TRBD1. CDR3 region: CASSLDRDRGHHEQFF. The base sequence is TGTGCCAGCAGCTTAGACCGGGACAGGGGGCATCATGAGCAGTTCTTC.